The entry below describes one T cell receptor beta chain. Its antigen remains unknown. This sample was included in a study of OX40 agonist ivuxolimab in advanced cancers. About the study: While on treatment, patients had intravenous ivuxolimab at 0.01 to 10 mg/kg every 2 weeks.

Some clones are missing from TCRdb's copy, which holds only in-frame ones; the method was immunoSEQ multiplex PCR. Of around 25,000 clones in the sample, around 73% were seen once. CDR1 and CDR2 from the germline V gene are MNHNS and SASEGT. After removal of 6 bases from V and 9 bases from J, the junction contained 7 bases not matched to a gene. The CDR3 is 15 residues long. Points from the study as a whole: Clonal expansion from baseline to week 6 occurred in both CD4+ and CD8+ T cells. Expansion of clones was among the lowest in partial responders at 0.1-3.0 mg/kg. The expanded peripheral T cells' antigen specificity was not determined.

The chain joins TRBV6-1 to TRBJ2-1; 14 positions agree with TRBD2. The sample here was CD4+ or CD8+ T cells sorted from blood, taken in a trial of the OX40 agonist ivuxolimab. The sequence was collected from an adult with an advanced solid tumor such as melanoma, head and neck, liver or kidney cancer. The CDR3 loop reads CASSSTSGRAPEQFF. In DNA form, the CDR3 reads TGTGCCAGCAGCTCGACTAGCGGGAGGGCCCCTGAGCAGTTCTTC.